The 17 T cell receptor beta chains listed next were all sequenced from one sample in a study of T cells in Graves' hyperthyroidism and ophthalmopathy. Amplification of TCR beta CDR3 regions was performed using RNA transcripts as template. The HTBI primer set was used in a first-round RT-PCR of the TCR CDR3. TCRdb analysed the multiplex PCR reads with MiXCR anew, one entry per CDR3 protein. The sample lists 500,000 to 600,000 distinct CDR3 sequences, about 20% occurring once. The sequencing sample was made of blood. All receptors come from a man aged 35-49 years with Graves' ophthalmopathy.

This clonotype came up many times. The CDR3 DNA follows: TGTGCCAGCAGCTCGGGACTAGCGGGGACGCCAGATACGCAGTATTTT. It codes for CASSSGLAGTPDTQYF. This chain joins TRBV7-2 and TRBJ2-3, with 13 bases aligning to TRBD2. Unmatched junction bases numbered 5, after V lost 4 bases and J lost 4 bases. Germline lookup yields CDR1 SGHTA and CDR2 FQGNSA. There are 16 residues in the CDR3.

This clonotype was seen a handful of times. This chain connects TRBV18 to TRBJ2-2; D may match TRBD1 or TRBD2 (5 bases each). Germline CDR1 and CDR2: KGHSH and LQKENI. Trimming removed 0 bases at V and 5 bases at J, with 13 bases between. The length of the CDR3 is 16 residues. The CDR3 sequence is CASSPPGPGGTGELFF. The DNA of the CDR3 is TGTGCCAGCTCACCACCGGGACCCGGCGGAACCGGGGAGCTGTTTTTT.

The chain carries TRBV9 and TRBJ2-3; 8 bases fit TRBD2. Trimming took 0 bases from V and 2 from J; bases not matched to a gene: 5. This CDR3 is 16 amino acids long. Looked up from germline, CDR1 is SGDLS and CDR2 is YYNGEE. DNA for the CDR3: TGTGCCAGCAGCGTAGCTACGGGGGGGGCCACAGATACGCAGTATTTT. It translates to CASSVATGGATDTQYF.

This clonotype was seen at least ten times. This rearrangement joins TRBV11-1 to TRBJ1-1; D possibly corresponds to TRBD1 (5 bases). Germline V gene data show CDR1 as SGHAT and CDR2 as FQDESV (reference sequence). There are 15 residues in the CDR3. V gave up 6 bases and J gave up 5 bases, with 19 bases separating them. In nucleotides, the CDR3 is TGTGCCAGCAGTCCCCGGGGCCAACGAAAGACTGAAGCTTTCTTT. Protein product: CASSPRGQRKTEAFF. The whole variable domain, filled in from reference TRBV11-1 and TRBJ1-1, reads EAEVAQSPRYKITEKSQAVAFWCDPISGHATLYWYRQILGQGPELLVQFQDESVVDDSQLPKDRFSAERLKGVDSTLKIQPAELGDSAMYLCASSPRGQRKTEAFFGQGTRLTVV.

Ten or more counts support this clonotype. V usage is TRBV2 and J usage is TRBJ1-5, with a tentative D call TRBD1 (6 bases). Per the germline V gene, CDR1 is SNHLY and CDR2 is FYNNEI. V lost 3 bases and J lost 5, with 11 bases in between. This CDR3 region has 14 residues. The CDR3 protein is CASSEWTADQPQHF. The CDR3 nucleotides read TGTGCCAGCAGTGAGTGGACAGCGGATCAGCCCCAGCATTTT.

V gene TRBV3-1 combines with J gene TRBJ2-6; D possibly corresponds to TRBD1 (5 bases). Trimming left V 3 bases short and J 0 bases short, with 6 bases between. Germline V lookup: CDR1 LGHDT, CDR2 YNNKEL (reference sequence). The CDR3 covers 15 residues. CDR3 sequence reads: CASSQTASGANVLTF. In nucleotides, the CDR3 is TGTGCCAGCAGCCAGACAGCCTCTGGGGCCAACGTCCTGACTTTC. The whole variable domain, remainder taken from reference TRBV3-1 and TRBJ2-6, is DTAVSQTPKYLVTQMGNDKSIKCEQNLGHDTMYWYKQDSKKFLKIMFSYNNKELIINETVPNRFSPKSPDKAHLNLHINSLELGDSAVYFCASSQTASGANVLTFGAGSRLTVL.

The V call is TRBV19, the J call TRBJ2-1, with 8 bases matching TRBD2. CDR3 length: 15 amino acids. The V gene's germline CDR1 is LNHDA and CDR2 SQIVND (reference sequence). Trimming took 3 bases from V and 2 from J; bases not matched to a gene: 3. This chain's CDR3 is CASSILGLAYNEQFF. The CDR3, as DNA: TGTGCCAGTAGTATCCTGGGACTAGCCTACAATGAGCAGTTCTTC.

Many counts were recorded for this clonotype. The V gene is TRBV5-1, the J gene TRBJ1-1, with no clear D. Trimming left V 0 bases short and J 0 bases short, with 9 bases between. The CDR3 has 15 residues. CDR1 SGHRS and CDR2 YFSETQ come from the germline V gene. CDR3: CASSLEVAVNTEAFF. CDR3 nucleotides: TGCGCCAGCAGCTTGGAGGTCGCGGTGAACACTGAAGCTTTCTTT.

This clonotype was picked up many times. The gene calls are TRBV20-1 and TRBJ2-7; D gene ambiguous. V was clipped by 5 bases and J by 2 bases, with 10 bases between them. The germline V gene has CDR1 DFQATT and CDR2 SNEGSKA (reference sequence). The CDR3 is made up of 12 amino acids. DNA for the CDR3: TGCAGTGCTCTGCGGTCAGCCTACGAGCAGTACTTC. It translates to CSALRSAYEQYF.

The rearrangement uses TRBV27 and TRBJ2-7, with 12 bases identical to TRBD2. CDR1 and CDR2 (germline): MNHEY, SMNVEV (reference sequence). This CDR3 has 15 amino acids. The ends lost 3 bases at V and 7 bases at J; junction bases unmatched: 7. The CDR3 protein is CASSLGTSGLREQYF. The CDR3, as DNA: TGTGCCAGCAGTTTGGGGACTAGCGGGTTGCGGGAGCAGTACTTC.

This clonotype was picked up many times. V is TRBV10-3 and J is TRBJ2-7; D not resolved. V lost 7 bases, J lost 5 bases, and 12 bases lay in between. The CDR3 is 12 residues long. Germline CDR1 and CDR2: ENHRY and SYGVKD. In nucleotides, the CDR3 is TGTGCCATCAAAGGACCTGCCGACGAGCAGTACTTC. It encodes CAIKGPADEQYF.

The sample holds many counts of this clonotype. The V call is TRBV6-2 or TRBV6-3, the J call TRBJ2-7; 14 bases fit TRBD2. The length of the CDR3 is 20 residues. Germline V lookup: CDR1 MNHEY, CDR2 SVGEGT. J lost 1 base, V lost 0 bases, and 11 bases had no gene match. The CDR3: CASSYSPTSGRAYGSYEQYF. Here the CDR3 DNA reads TGTGCCAGCAGTTACTCTCCGACTAGCGGGAGGGCCTACGGTTCCTACGAGCAGTACTTC.

This clonotype was found many times. V usage is TRBV6-2 or TRBV6-3 and J usage is TRBJ2-7; D is possibly TRBD1 or TRBD2 (5 bases each). There are 14 residues in the CDR3. V lost 8 bases, J lost 3 bases, and 17 bases lay in between. Germline V gives CDR1 MNHEY, CDR2 SVGEGT. CDR3 nucleotide sequence: TGTGCCAGCCGCAGTGGGGACGCAAACTACGAGCAGTACTTC. Amino acid sequence: CASRSGDANYEQYF.

The chain couples TRBV27 to TRBJ1-6; D gene ambiguous. Trimming removed 4 bases from V and 8 bases from J, with 9 bases in between. The CDR3 is made up of 13 amino acids. The V gene's germline CDR1 is MNHEY and CDR2 SMNVEV (reference sequence). The CDR3: CASSWQGDSPLHF. CDR3 in DNA: TGTGCCAGCAGTTGGCAAGGCGATTCACCCCTCCACTTT.

A note on this clonotype: A much larger clone differs from this one at a single base, so this may be a read error. The conserved final phenylalanine or tryptophan is absent from the CDR3, which likely points to a read error. The J gene is TRBJ2-7, the V gene TRBV6-2 or TRBV6-3; D is possibly TRBD1 (6 bases). Germline V gene sequence: CDR1 MNHEY, CDR2 SVGEGT. V gave up 5 bases and J gave up 3 bases, with 14 bases separating them. CDR3 length: 14 amino acids. The CDR3 bases are TGTGCCAGCAGTCGTCCCGGGACATACTACGAGCAGTACCTC. Its protein is CASSRPGTYYEQYL.

Ten or more counts support this clonotype. The rearrangement uses TRBV28 and TRBJ2-7, with D perhaps assigned TRBD1 or TRBD2 (6 bases each). Germline V gene data show CDR1 as MDHEN and CDR2 as SYDVKM. This CDR3 comprises 15 residues. V lost 9 bases to trimming and J lost 2 bases, with 20 bases between them. This CDR3 is CASGGLGDTAYEQYF. CDR3 sequence (DNA): TGTGCCAGTGGGGGGCTGGGTGACACGGCCTACGAGCAGTACTTC.

A remark on this clonotype: Germline is not matched at one junction end, which may reflect a read error. This chain joins TRBV5-1 and TRBJ2-7, with D tentatively TRBD1 (6 bases). The CDR3 is 14 amino acids. Germline V gene data show CDR1 as SGHRS and CDR2 as YFSETQ. CDR3 protein: CASRPGDLRHEQHF. CDR3 DNA sequence: TGCGCCAGCCGCCCAGGGGATCTTCGACACGAGCAGCACTTC.